This T cell receptor beta chain appears in the sequencing data of a study of blood T cell repertoires in COVID-19. Background on the study: Whether acute or convalescent, the COVID-19 samples came from the United States, Italy and Spain.

The ends were cut back, 0 bases at V and 0 bases at J, with 13 bases in the middle. CDR3 length equals 17 residues. Germline V lookup: CDR1 SGDLS, CDR2 YYNGEE. Study processing details: How many nucleated cells were present was estimated from reference gene primer amplification. Clones were sequenced by immunoSEQ multiplex PCR, and TCRdb holds only the in-frame ones, with some missing. D and trimming were read from the DNA, whereas the V and J calls and clone size are those reported in that table. The sample yields around 150,000 clones, roughly 84% seen once. The chain has TRBV9 and TRBJ2-1; weak D call: TRBD1 (5 bases). The source of this sequence is a man aged 35-49 years with acute or convalescent COVID-19. Sequencing input: peripheral blood. CDR3 amino acids: CASSVVGQRSSYNEQFF. The CDR3 DNA is TGTGCCAGCAGCGTAGTGGGGCAGAGGAGCTCCTACAATGAGCAGTTCTTC. Complete variable domain (other parts from reference TRBV9 and TRBJ2-1): DSGVTQTPKHLITATGQRVTLRCSPRSGDLSVYWYQQSLDQGLQFLIQYYNGEERAKGNILERFSAQQFPDLHSELNLSSLELGDSALYFCASSVVGQRSSYNEQFFGPGTRLTVL.